The subject of this entry is one T cell receptor beta chain. Which antigen it targets is not known. No per-base quality is available; no much larger clone lies one base away. This entry belongs to a study of T cell responses to AZD1222 COVID-19 vaccine (dated by TCRdb to the early 2020s). The study in broad terms: TCR sequencing was performed for roughly 250 trial participants, of whom about 200 were given two doses of AZD1222 and 26 were given two doses of MenACWY control vaccine. Enrollment into the trials was organized by age into subgroups of 18-55, 56-69 and 70-plus years, and those subgroups contained roughly 150, 30 and 60 TCR-sequenced participants, respectively. Beyond this particular receptor, the publication reports: In the small 56-69-year group, the increase in depth fell short of significance, most likely because of low power. Epitopes outside the regions mutated in the B.1.351 and B.1.1.7 variants were reportedly recognized by nearly half of the unique spike-specific TCRs. After two AZD1222 doses, spike-specific TCR breadth and depth were significantly higher than at day 0 and than in MenACWY recipients. Conclusions about previously exposed vaccinees were limited because only a handful of AZD1222 recipients were SARS-CoV-2 seropositive at baseline. Participants were mostly white British and included more females than males, and it was suggested by the authors that clonal diversity may have been underestimated. No day 14 peak-response samples were available, so repertoires were characterized only after the peak T cell response. Vaccine-associated CD4 TCRs spanned the whole spike protein, with dominant responses in regions 160-218 and 743-854.

The time point label corresponds to: about 28 days (+/-7) after the second vaccine dose. Because spike-specific TCR depth and breadth did not differ between the two schedules, AZD1222 recipients who got a second dose at roughly 4 weeks were pooled with those who got a second dose at roughly 12 weeks. The vaccinee samples were drawn from two UK trials, COV001 and COV002, one of which was a single-blind randomized controlled phase 2/3 trial testing AZD1222 (ChAdOx1 nCoV-19) in healthy adults. For TCRbeta chain sequencing, PBMC samples were collected from trial participants at day 0 and at day 28 after the second dose. The CDR3 regions of human TCRbeta chains were analyzed by immunosequencing. Processing in the source paper ran as follows. TCRs in the repertoires were matched against a reference library of SARS-CoV-2-specific TCRs that had been generated with the MIRA antigen-specificity platform. Breadth was defined as the fraction of unique TCRs that were SARS-CoV-2-associated, and depth was defined as the fraction of total T cells that were SARS-CoV-2-associated. Using the MIRA data, each spike-specific TCR was mapped to the spike region that the TCR reacts to and placed in a CD4 or CD8 class. Log10-transformed breadth and depth values were compared by one-way ANOVA with Sidak's multiple comparisons tests. TCRdb re-hosts the immuneACCESS table, in-frame sequences only. Its copies lack some clones; in the studies checked, an unresolved V gene accounts for under half of them, and the cause for the rest is not known. V and J calls and clone size are those listed in that table; D and trimming were worked out from the DNA. The sample records over 110,000 clones, 75% to 90% of which are singletons. The ten largest make up around 1.6% of the sample.

CDR1 SGHAT and CDR2 FQNNGV are derived from the germline V gene. Inclusive of the bounding cysteine and phenylalanine, the CDR3 is 13 residues long. The only DNA kept is the CDR3, 39 bases in frame from the first base. V was cut back by 5 bases and J by 7 bases, leaving a gap of 11 bases between them. The input for sequencing was peripheral blood, taken 28 days after the second AZD1222 dose. This chain is built from TRBV11-2 and TRBJ1-4, with TRBD1 perhaps the D gene, on 6 matching bases. The receptor's source is an adult who received the AZD1222 COVID-19 vaccine. The sequence in DNA is TGTGCCAGCAGCGTACAGGGTCGTGAAAAACTGTTTTTT. This translates into CASSVQGREKLFF.